Listed below are T cell receptor beta chains from one sample, sequenced in a study of blood T cell repertoires in COVID-19. Data came from immunoSEQ multiplex PCR; TCRdb stores just in-frame clones and leaves some out. The repertoire holds about 90,000 clones, with around 80% as singletons. Sequencing was carried out using peripheral blood. These receptors originate from a man in his sixties or seventies with acute or convalescent COVID-19. The CDR3 runs from the conserved cysteine through the conserved F or W. Fields, in order: clone size, D gene, J gene, V gene, CDR3 DNA, CDR3 protein. D genes are given only for firm matches. Expanded clones get a size class; other rows say once, few or many, or leave the size out.

clone size: few; D gene: TRBD2; J gene: TRBJ2-2; V gene: TRBV12-5; CDR3 DNA: TGTGCTAGTGGCCCCGGGACTAGGGAGCGGGAGCTGTTTTTT; CDR3 protein: CASGPGTRERELFF
clone size: -; D gene: -; J gene: TRBJ1-5; V gene: TRBV19; CDR3 DNA: TGTGCCAGTAGTATCCAGAGCAATCAGCCCCAGCATTTT; CDR3 protein: CASSIQSNQPQHF
clone size: -; D gene: -; J gene: TRBJ2-2; V gene: TRBV7-3; CDR3 DNA: TGTGCCAGCAGCTCTAATCCCACCGGGGAGCTGTTTTTT; CDR3 protein: CASSSNPTGELFF
clone size: -; D gene: -; J gene: TRBJ1-1; V gene: TRBV19; CDR3 DNA: TGTGCCAGTAGCCATTGGAGCCTGAACACTGAAGCTTTCTTT; CDR3 protein: CASSHWSLNTEAFF
clone size: -; D gene: TRBD1; J gene: TRBJ1-4; V gene: TRBV2; CDR3 DNA: TGTGCCAGCAGCCCCGACAGGGATCGCGATGAAAAACTGTTTTTT; CDR3 protein: CASSPDRDRDEKLFF
clone size: -; D gene: -; J gene: TRBJ2-2; V gene: TRBV5-1; CDR3 DNA: TGCGCCAGCAGCTTTAGCCAGAACGAGATGAACACCGGGGAGCTGTTTTTT; CDR3 protein: CASSFSQNEMNTGELFF
clone size: -; D gene: TRBD1; J gene: TRBJ1-4; V gene: TRBV18; CDR3 DNA: TGTGCCAGCTCACCACGACAGGGGGCTGGAGGAAATGAAAAACTGTTTTTT; CDR3 protein: CASSPRQGAGGNEKLFF
clone size: -; D gene: TRBD1; J gene: TRBJ1-3; V gene: TRBV25-1; CDR3 DNA: TGTGCCAGCAGTACAGGGGGCTCTGGAAACACCATATATTTT; CDR3 protein: CASSTGGSGNTIYF
clone size: once; D gene: -; J gene: TRBJ2-5; V gene: TRBV28; CDR3 DNA: TGTGCCAGCAGTTTATACTTCCCACAGGGACGGGTGAGGGAGACCCAGTACTTC; CDR3 protein: CASSLYFPQGRVRETQYF
clone size: -; D gene: TRBD1; J gene: TRBJ1-2; V gene: TRBV7-2; CDR3 DNA: TGTGCCAGCAGTCGTGGACAGGGGGCGGTCCTGGGCTACACCTTC; CDR3 protein: CASSRGQGAVLGYTF
clone size: -; D gene: -; J gene: TRBJ1-6; V gene: TRBV24-1; CDR3 DNA: TGTGCCACCAGTGCTAATTCCTACAATTCACCCCTCCACTTT; CDR3 protein: CATSANSYNSPLHF
clone size: -; D gene: -; J gene: TRBJ2-7; V gene: TRBV7-2; CDR3 DNA: TGTGCCAGCAGCTTACCGGGGGAATCCTACGAGCAGTACTTC; CDR3 protein: CASSLPGESYEQYF
clone size: few; D gene: TRBD1; J gene: TRBJ2-6; V gene: TRBV30; CDR3 DNA: TGTGCCTGGACCAGGATTCGCGGACAGGGGGCTTACTCTGGGGCCAACGTCCTGACTTTC; CDR3 protein: CAWTRIRGQGAYSGANVLTF
clone size: -; D gene: -; J gene: TRBJ2-7; V gene: TRBV3-1/TRBV3-2; CDR3 DNA: TGTGCCAGCAGCACCTTCCGGACAAGACCATACGAGCAGTACTTC; CDR3 protein: CASSTFRTRPYEQYF
clone size: -; D gene: -; J gene: TRBJ1-6; V gene: TRBV30; CDR3 DNA: TGTGCCTGGAGTGTAGATGGCCATTCACCCCTCCACTTT; CDR3 protein: CAWSVDGHSPLHF
clone size: once; D gene: TRBD1; J gene: TRBJ1-2; V gene: TRBV28; CDR3 DNA: TGTGCCAGTACAGGGGTTGGCTACACCTTC; CDR3 protein: CASTGVGYTF
clone size: -; D gene: -; J gene: TRBJ1-1; V gene: TRBV28; CDR3 DNA: TGTGCCAGCAGTTTACTTGCAGGTGAAGCTTTCTTT; CDR3 protein: CASSLLAGEAFF
clone size: -; D gene: -; J gene: TRBJ1-1; V gene: TRBV21-1; CDR3 DNA: TGTGCCAGCTCGAAAAGGGGGTCGAACACTGAAGCTTTCTTT; CDR3 protein: CASSKRGSNTEAFF
clone size: -; D gene: -; J gene: TRBJ2-7; V gene: TRBV28; CDR3 DNA: TGTGCCAGCAGTTTTTTCCCAGGGTCCTACGAGCAGTACTTC; CDR3 protein: CASSFFPGSYEQYF
clone size: -; D gene: -; J gene: TRBJ1-2; V gene: TRBV14; CDR3 DNA: TGTGCCAGCAGCCAAGAACGGGGATCGGGGTATGGCTACACCTTC; CDR3 protein: CASSQERGSGYGYTF
clone size: -; D gene: -; J gene: TRBJ2-2; V gene: TRBV24-1; CDR3 DNA: TGTGCCACCAGTCTTGGCAGGGCCCCGAACACCGGGGAGCTGTTTTTT; CDR3 protein: CATSLGRAPNTGELFF
clone size: -; D gene: -; J gene: TRBJ1-1; V gene: TRBV4-1; CDR3 DNA: TGCGCCAGCAGCCCGACAGCTAACACTGAAGCTTTCTTT; CDR3 protein: CASSPTANTEAFF
clone size: -; D gene: -; J gene: TRBJ2-1; V gene: TRBV6-5; CDR3 DNA: TGTGCCAGCAAACCGGGTAACCTCGCCAATGAGCAGTTCTTC; CDR3 protein: CASKPGNLANEQFF
clone size: -; D gene: TRBD1; J gene: TRBJ2-5; V gene: TRBV5-1; CDR3 DNA: TGCGCCAGCAGCAAGGGACAGGGGGCGCGGGAGACCCAGTACTTC; CDR3 protein: CASSKGQGARETQYF
clone size: once; D gene: TRBD2; J gene: TRBJ2-1; V gene: TRBV7-6; CDR3 DNA: TGTGCCAGCAGCTTAGTCCCGGGACTAGCGGGATACAATGAGCAGTTCTTC; CDR3 protein: CASSLVPGLAGYNEQFF
clone size: few; D gene: -; J gene: TRBJ1-2; V gene: TRBV5-1; CDR3 DNA: TGCGCCAGCAGCTCGGGACTGGCTGGCTACACCTTC; CDR3 protein: CASSSGLAGYTF
clone size: -; D gene: TRBD2; J gene: TRBJ2-1; V gene: TRBV28; CDR3 DNA: TGTGCCAGCAGTGCCAACGGGCTAGCGGCGTACAATGAGCAGTTCTTC; CDR3 protein: CASSANGLAAYNEQFF
clone size: -; D gene: TRBD1; J gene: TRBJ1-1; V gene: TRBV15; CDR3 DNA: TGTGCCACCAGCACCCGGACAGGGACCGAAGCTTTCTTT; CDR3 protein: CATSTRTGTEAFF
clone size: -; D gene: -; J gene: TRBJ2-3; V gene: TRBV10-3; CDR3 DNA: TGTGCCATCTCGAACAATTGGGGGGAAACAGATACGCAGTATTTT; CDR3 protein: CAISNNWGETDTQYF
clone size: -; D gene: TRBD1; J gene: TRBJ1-1; V gene: TRBV28; CDR3 DNA: TGTGCCAGCAGTAGGGACAGGGAGGACACTGAAGCTTTCTTT; CDR3 protein: CASSRDREDTEAFF
clone size: -; D gene: -; J gene: TRBJ1-5; V gene: TRBV19; CDR3 DNA: TGTGCCAGTAGTACGGGGGGGCCTAGGCATCAGCCCCAGCATTTT; CDR3 protein: CASSTGGPRHQPQHF
clone size: -; D gene: -; J gene: TRBJ1-1; V gene: TRBV29-1; CDR3 DNA: TGCAGCGTCCTATTTGCACCAGGGGAAAACACTGAAGCTTTCTTT; CDR3 protein: CSVLFAPGENTEAFF
clone size: few; D gene: TRBD1; J gene: TRBJ1-1; V gene: TRBV7-9; CDR3 DNA: TGTGCCAGCAGCCAAAATACAGGGGGTGAAGCTTTCTTT; CDR3 protein: CASSQNTGGEAFF
clone size: few; D gene: -; J gene: TRBJ2-7; V gene: TRBV28; CDR3 DNA: TGTGCCAGCAGTTTACCCCTCTCAGGAGGCTACGAGCAGTACTTC; CDR3 protein: CASSLPLSGGYEQYF
clone size: -; D gene: -; J gene: TRBJ2-3; V gene: TRBV21-1; CDR3 DNA: TGTGCCAGCAGCACCCGGACCAAATTCCTAGCGGGAGGGCCAAGAGGCACAGATACGCAGTATTTT; CDR3 protein: CASSTRTKFLAGGPRGTDTQYF
clone size: -; D gene: TRBD1; J gene: TRBJ1-2; V gene: TRBV28; CDR3 DNA: TGTGCCAGCAGGACCGACGGGACAGGGTCGGTCTATGGCTACACCTTC; CDR3 protein: CASRTDGTGSVYGYTF
clone size: few; D gene: -; J gene: TRBJ1-2; V gene: TRBV5-1; CDR3 DNA: TGCGCCAGCAGCTTGGTGGACTACTATGGCTACACCTTC; CDR3 protein: CASSLVDYYGYTF
clone size: -; D gene: TRBD2; J gene: TRBJ2-3; V gene: TRBV6-5; CDR3 DNA: TGTGCCAGCAGGAGCGGGGGGGACACAGATACGCAGTATTTT; CDR3 protein: CASRSGGDTDTQYF
clone size: -; D gene: -; J gene: TRBJ2-1; V gene: TRBV2; CDR3 DNA: TGTGCCAGCAGTGAAAATTCTTGGACTATCAGCGGCAATGAGCAGTTCTTC; CDR3 protein: CASSENSWTISGNEQFF
clone size: few; D gene: -; J gene: TRBJ1-1; V gene: TRBV7-9; CDR3 DNA: TGTGCCAGCAGCTTAGGTTTTCCGGGTCCCATTACTGAAGCTTTCTTT; CDR3 protein: CASSLGFPGPITEAFF
clone size: few; D gene: -; J gene: TRBJ1-6; V gene: TRBV11-2; CDR3 DNA: TGTGCCAGCAGCTTACGCGGAGACTTCTATAATTCACCCCTCCACTTT; CDR3 protein: CASSLRGDFYNSPLHF
clone size: -; D gene: TRBD1; J gene: TRBJ1-1; V gene: TRBV29-1; CDR3 DNA: TGCAGCGCGGACGGGACAGACTACACTGAAGCTTTCTTT; CDR3 protein: CSADGTDYTEAFF
clone size: -; D gene: TRBD1; J gene: TRBJ1-4; V gene: TRBV6-5; CDR3 DNA: TGTGCCAGCAGTTATGGGGACAGGGGTGAAAAACTGTTTTTT; CDR3 protein: CASSYGDRGEKLFF
clone size: few; D gene: TRBD1; J gene: TRBJ1-4; V gene: TRBV28; CDR3 DNA: TGTGCCAGCAGTTCTCGGGGTGGGACAGCGACCCGCCTTGCAACTAATGAAAAACTGTTTTTT; CDR3 protein: CASSSRGGTATRLATNEKLFF
clone size: -; D gene: -; J gene: TRBJ2-3; V gene: TRBV24-1; CDR3 DNA: TGTGCCACCAGTGACCCCTCGCAGGGGACAGATACGCAGTATTTT; CDR3 protein: CATSDPSQGTDTQYF
clone size: -; D gene: -; J gene: TRBJ1-2; V gene: TRBV5-4; CDR3 DNA: TGTGCCAGCAGCTCGGGGAGGGGCTACACCTTC; CDR3 protein: CASSSGRGYTF
clone size: -; D gene: TRBD1; J gene: TRBJ2-7; V gene: TRBV2; CDR3 DNA: TGTGCCAGCAAGAGCCTCCCGGGACAGGGTGTCGACGAGCAGTACTTC; CDR3 protein: CASKSLPGQGVDEQYF
clone size: once; D gene: TRBD1; J gene: TRBJ2-3; V gene: TRBV27; CDR3 DNA: TGTGCCAGCAGTCTCACAGGGGGCGCAGATACGCAGTATTTT; CDR3 protein: CASSLTGGADTQYF
clone size: few; D gene: -; J gene: TRBJ2-5; V gene: TRBV5-1; CDR3 DNA: TGCGCCAGCAGCTTGGACAGAAAAGAGACCCAGTACTTC; CDR3 protein: CASSLDRKETQYF
clone size: -; D gene: -; J gene: TRBJ1-3; V gene: TRBV2; CDR3 DNA: TGTGCCAGCAGTCCAGGTTTCTCTGGAAACACCATATATTTT; CDR3 protein: CASSPGFSGNTIYF
clone size: -; D gene: -; J gene: TRBJ1-5; V gene: TRBV7-9; CDR3 DNA: TGTGCCAGCAGCTTCGGCGGAGGAGACAATCAGCCCCAGCATTTT; CDR3 protein: CASSFGGGDNQPQHF
clone size: few; D gene: TRBD1; J gene: TRBJ2-2; V gene: TRBV9; CDR3 DNA: TGTGCCAGCAGCGTAACAAAGGGACAGGGTCTCTCCACCGGGGAGCTGTTTTTT; CDR3 protein: CASSVTKGQGLSTGELFF
clone size: -; D gene: TRBD1; J gene: TRBJ1-2; V gene: TRBV27; CDR3 DNA: TGTGCCACCTGGACAGGGGAAGGCTACACCTTC; CDR3 protein: CATWTGEGYTF
clone size: -; D gene: -; J gene: TRBJ1-1; V gene: TRBV6-5; CDR3 DNA: TGTGCCAGCAGGAGGACTTCTTCAGGGAACACTGAAGCTTTCTTT; CDR3 protein: CASRRTSSGNTEAFF
clone size: -; D gene: -; J gene: TRBJ2-6; V gene: TRBV7-9; CDR3 DNA: TGTGCCAGCAGCCGGACAGAAAGCTCTGGGGCCAACGTCCTGACTTTC; CDR3 protein: CASSRTESSGANVLTF